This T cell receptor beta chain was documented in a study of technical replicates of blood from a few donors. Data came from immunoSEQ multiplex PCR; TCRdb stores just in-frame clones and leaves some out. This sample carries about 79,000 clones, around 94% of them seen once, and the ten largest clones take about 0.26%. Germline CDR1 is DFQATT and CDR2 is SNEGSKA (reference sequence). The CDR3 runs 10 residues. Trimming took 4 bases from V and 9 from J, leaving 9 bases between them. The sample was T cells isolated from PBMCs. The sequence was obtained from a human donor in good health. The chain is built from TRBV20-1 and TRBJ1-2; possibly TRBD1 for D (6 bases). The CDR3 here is CSAKRDSYTF. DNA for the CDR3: TGCAGTGCTAAAAGGGACAGCTACACCTTC.